This TCR beta chain stems from a study of CD8 T cells in ankylosing spondylitis. General observations from the study: Within ankylosing spondylitis blood, a TCR beta motif made up of eight or nine highly homologous variants appeared to be characteristic.

As regards this clonotype: Its antigen is not identified.

Quantitative barcoded 5'-RACE was used to prepare TCR beta libraries. TCRdb reprocessed the 5' RACE reads with MiXCR, giving one entry per CDR3 protein. The sample consists of hundreds of thousands of distinct CDR3 sequences, roughly 13% of them appearing once. CDR3 length: 12 amino acids. V lost 6 bases, J lost 4 bases, and 9 bases lay in between. CDR1 and CDR2 from the germline V gene are MNHNS and SASEGT. Sequencing was performed on blood, either unsorted or a sorted T cell fraction (not recorded which). The gene calls are TRBV6-1 and TRBJ1-1; D possibly corresponds to TRBD1 (5 bases). The receptor was derived from a male donor with ankylosing spondylitis. The CDR3 here is CASSARVTEAFF. The CDR3 nucleotides are TGTGCCAGCAGCGCCAGGGTCACTGAAGCTTTCTTT.